Each of the 18 T cell receptor beta chains below was sequenced from the same sample in a study of blood T cell repertoires in COVID-19. Produced via immunoSEQ multiplex PCR; TCRdb's table is partial and in-frame only. The sample carries about 220,000 clones, roughly 85% recorded once. Sequencing used peripheral blood. The source of these receptors is a woman in her 70s with COVID-19, enrolled during active disease.

The chain combines TRBV4-3 with TRBJ2-2; D possibly corresponds to TRBD2 (5 bases). V gave up 0 bases and J gave up 6 bases, with 23 bases separating them. Per the germline V gene, CDR1 is LGHNA and CDR2 is YSLEER. The CDR3 has 19 amino acids. The CDR3 loop reads CASSQDLRKRTEAPGELFF. In DNA form, the CDR3 reads TGCGCCAGCAGCCAAGATCTGCGGAAAAGGACTGAGGCCCCCGGGGAGCTGTTTTTT.

This chain uses TRBV14 with TRBJ2-3; maybe TRBD2 (5 bases). V lost 5 bases and J lost 2, with 11 bases in between. Germline loops: CDR1 SGHDN, CDR2 FVKESK. The CDR3 consists of 14 residues. The DNA for the CDR3 is TGTGCCAGCAGCTCAGGACTCAACACAGATACGCAGTATTTT. Its translation: CASSSGLNTDTQYF.

V gene TRBV2 combines with J gene TRBJ1-2; tentative D call: TRBD1 (6 bases). V was shortened by 5 bases and J by 8 bases, with 15 bases between the two germline ends. The CDR3 runs to 13 residues. CDR1 and CDR2 from the germline V gene are SNHLY and FYNNEI. CDR3 DNA: TGTGCCAGCAGTAGCGCCGGGACATTCGGCTACACCTTC. Its translation: CASSSAGTFGYTF.

The chain carries TRBV24-1 and TRBJ1-2; perhaps TRBD1 as D (5 bases). The germline V gene encodes CDR1 KGHDR and CDR2 SFDVKD. The CDR3 runs 13 residues. The V end was cut by 7 bases, the J end by 10 bases, with 18 bases between. The CDR3 spells CATSRGAQDVYTF. In DNA form, the CDR3 reads TGTGCCACCAGCCGTGGGGCCCAGGACGTCTACACCTTC.

This clone was seen a few times. The V and J genes are TRBV28 and TRBJ1-1; D uncertain. Germline CDR1 reads MDHEN; CDR2 reads SYDVKM. The CDR3 spans 14 residues. Trimming took off 6 bases at V and 6 bases at J, with 17 bases between the two ends. The CDR3 bases are TGTGCCAGCAGCGGAATAACTAGGGCATCTGAAGCTTTCTTT. It encodes CASSGITRASEAFF.

CDR3 in DNA: TGTGCCTGGAGTGTACCGAGACAGGGTACTGAAGCTTTCTTT. It yields the protein CAWSVPRQGTEAFF. This chain joins TRBV30 and TRBJ1-1; 7 bases line up with TRBD1. The CDR3 runs 14 residues. The germline V gene encodes CDR1 GTSNPN and CDR2 SVGIG (reference sequence). The trim removed 0 bases at V and 5 bases at J, leaving 6 bases unmatched.

This clone was picked up one time. The chain uses TRBV19 and TRBJ2-3; TRBD2 matches 13 bases. The ends lost 10 bases at V and 3 bases at J; junction bases unmatched: 16. The CDR3 contains 18 residues. Germline CDR1 and CDR2: LNHDA and SQIVND (reference sequence). CDR3 residues: CATSSRLAGGTTTDTQYF. The DNA of the CDR3 is TGTGCCACATCCTCAAGACTAGCGGGGGGTACGACGACAGATACGCAGTATTTT.

This chain uses TRBV10-3 with TRBJ1-5; D is uncertain. CDR1 ENHRY and CDR2 SYGVKD come from the germline V gene. The CDR3 is 13 amino acids. Deletions cut 2 bases from V and 6 bases from J, with 8 bases between. As DNA, the CDR3 is TGTGCCATCAGTGAGGAGGGAGTTCAGCCCCAGCATTTT. It encodes CAISEEGVQPQHF.

The chain employs TRBV10-3 and TRBJ1-2; TRBD1 is a possible D gene (6 bases). The ends were cut back, 2 bases at V and 6 bases at J, with 13 bases in the middle. The CDR3 runs 14 residues. Germline V gene sequence: CDR1 ENHRY, CDR2 SYGVKD. In nucleotides, the CDR3 is TGTGCCATCAGTGAGGGACAGAGTTCGAATGGCTACACCTTC. Its protein is CAISEGQSSNGYTF.

The chain combines TRBV5-6 with TRBJ1-6, with D possibly being TRBD1 (6 bases). The CDR3 contains 14 residues. V lost 2 bases and J lost 9, with 12 bases in between. Germline CDR1 is SGHDT and CDR2 is YYEEEE. The CDR3 reads CASSFGQGSSPLHF. CDR3 DNA: TGTGCCAGCAGCTTCGGTCAGGGGAGTTCACCCCTCCACTTT.

The chain links TRBV19 to TRBJ1-4; no clear D. V was trimmed by 4 bases and J by 1 base, leaving 16 bases between them. The CDR3 totals 17 residues. In germline, CDR1 is LNHDA, CDR2 SQIVND (reference sequence). CDR3 sequence (DNA): TGTGCCAGTAGTAGGGCGGGGAGTCTAGGAACTAATGAAAAACTGTTTTTT. It specifies CASSRAGSLGTNEKLFF.

The V gene is TRBV29-1, the J gene TRBJ2-7, with a weak D call TRBD2 (6 bases). Germline V gene data show CDR1 as SQVTM and CDR2 as ANQGSEA. Trimming took off 7 bases at V and 7 bases at J, with 14 bases between the two ends. The CDR3 is 11 amino acids. This chain's CDR3 is CSGLGAGEQYF. The CDR3 nucleotides are TGCAGCGGATTGGGCGCGGGGGAGCAGTACTTC.

The rearrangement links TRBV5-6 to TRBJ2-3; D is possibly TRBD1 (6 bases). V was trimmed by 0 bases and J by 1 base, leaving 9 bases between them. CDR3 length: 15 amino acids. CDR1 SGHDT and CDR2 YYEEEE come from the germline V gene. The chain's CDR3 is CASSLGGHRTDTQYF. The CDR3 coding sequence is TGTGCCAGCAGCTTGGGGGGACACCGCACAGATACGCAGTATTTT. Drawing the rest from reference TRBV5-6 and TRBJ2-3, the complete variable domain is DAGVTQSPTHLIKTRGQQVTLRCSPKSGHDTVSWYQQALGQGPQFIFQYYEEEERQRGNFPDRFSGHQFPNYSSELNVNALLLGDSALYLCASSLGGHRTDTQYFGPGTRLTVL.

The rearrangement links TRBV18 to TRBJ1-1; 10 bases agree with TRBD1. The trim removed 4 bases at V and 3 bases at J, leaving 5 bases unmatched. This CDR3 is built from 15 residues. Looked up from germline, CDR1 is KGHSH and CDR2 is LQKENI. The CDR3 DNA is TGTGCCAGCTCACTACAAGGACAGGGGGACACTGAAGCTTTCTTT. Translating it yields CASSLQGQGDTEAFF. Filled out from reference TRBV18 and TRBJ1-1, the complete variable domain reads NAGVMQNPRHLVRRRGQEARLRCSPMKGHSHVYWYRQLPEEGLKFMVYLQKENIIDESGMPKERFSAEFPKEGPSILRIQQVVRGDSAAYFCASSLQGQGDTEAFFGQGTRLTVV.

This clone has only a few counts. This chain uses TRBV27 with TRBJ1-2; D gene ambiguous. The CDR3 loop spans 12 amino acids. CDR1 is MNHEY and CDR2 is SMNVEV in the germline V gene (reference sequence). V lost 5 bases, J lost 8 bases, and 12 bases lay in between. CDR3 amino acids: CASSPTGWGYTF. The CDR3 coding sequence is TGTGCCAGCAGTCCGACGGGTTGGGGCTACACCTTC.

This clone was detected a few times. The chain combines TRBV9 with TRBJ1-1, with D unclear. CDR1 is SGDLS, CDR2 YYNGEE, per germline. This CDR3 comprises 14 residues. The ends were cut back, 4 bases at V and 2 bases at J, with 12 bases in the middle. CDR3 coding DNA: TGTGCCAGCAGCATACAGCCTCTCAACACTGAAGCTTTCTTT. Amino acids: CASSIQPLNTEAFF.

This clone was seen only a few times. V and J are TRBV11-2 and TRBJ1-2, with 9 bases that match TRBD1. V trimming: 5 bases; J trimming: 5 bases; junction bases outside the gene matches: 9. The CDR3 spans 15 residues. The germline V gene has CDR1 SGHAT and CDR2 FQNNGV. This chain's CDR3 is CASSRSGQGLYGYTF. The CDR3 nucleotides are TGTGCCAGCAGCAGATCGGGACAGGGATTATATGGCTACACCTTC.

For this clone: One end of the junction varies from germline; a read error may be responsible. The J gene is TRBJ2-5, the V gene TRBV7-9, with D unresolved. The CDR3 spans 8 residues. CDR1 is SEHNR and CDR2 is FQNEAQ in the germline V gene (reference sequence). Written as DNA, the CDR3 is TGTGCCAGCACCCCAAGAGACTTC. This sequence encodes CASTPRDF.